Listed below are T cell receptor beta chains from one sample, sequenced in a study of long-term antiretroviral therapy in people with HIV. TCRdb's copy holds only in-frame clones and misses some; the assay was immunoSEQ multiplex PCR. The repertoire holds about 18,000 clones, with approximately 81% as singletons. Sequenced material: unsorted PBMCs, taken 0.6 years after starting antiretroviral therapy. Receptor source: a young woman with HIV. Both conserved end residues are part of each CDR3. Fields, in order: D gene, V gene, clone size, J gene, CDR3 DNA, CDR3 protein. The D gene is left open where the match is weak. A row's size may be missing; if present it is once, few, many or a size class.

D gene: .
V gene: TRBV4-2
clone size: .
J gene: TRBJ2-3
CDR3 DNA: TGTGCCAGCAGCCAGGGCCCTCAGATGGGCACAGATACGCAGTATTTT
CDR3 protein: CASSQGPQMGTDTQYF

D gene: .
V gene: TRBV7-8
clone size: .
J gene: TRBJ2-7
CDR3 DNA: TGTGCCAGCAGCTCCTTACAGTTGGTACCGGGACTGACACCCTACGAGCAGTACTTC
CDR3 protein: CASSSLQLVPGLTPYEQYF

D gene: .
V gene: TRBV6-1
clone size: .
J gene: TRBJ1-1
CDR3 DNA: TGTGCCAGCAGTGAAGAGGGTGACACTGAAGCTTTCTTT
CDR3 protein: CASSEEGDTEAFF

D gene: .
V gene: TRBV7-8
clone size: .
J gene: TRBJ2-1
CDR3 DNA: TGTGCCAGCAGCTTATGGGATTCCCCCTACAATGAGCAGTTCTTC
CDR3 protein: CASSLWDSPYNEQFF

D gene: .
V gene: TRBV7-2
clone size: few
J gene: TRBJ1-5
CDR3 DNA: TGTGCCAGCAGCTTAGTTGGATACCAGCCCCAGCATTTT
CDR3 protein: CASSLVGYQPQHF

D gene: .
V gene: TRBV11-2
clone size: .
J gene: TRBJ2-7
CDR3 DNA: TGTGCCAGCAGCCAAGGGCAAGGATACGAGCAGTACTTC
CDR3 protein: CASSQGQGYEQYF

D gene: .
V gene: TRBV28
clone size: .
J gene: TRBJ2-1
CDR3 DNA: TGTGCCAGCAGTTTGGGGGGCCGTAGCTCCTACAATGAGCAGTTCTTC
CDR3 protein: CASSLGGRSSYNEQFF

D gene: .
V gene: TRBV7-3
clone size: few
J gene: TRBJ2-2
CDR3 DNA: TGTGCCAGCAGCTTACGCCCCTGGACAGCGAACACCGGGGAGCTGTTTTTT
CDR3 protein: CASSLRPWTANTGELFF

D gene: .
V gene: TRBV5-4
clone size: .
J gene: TRBJ1-1
CDR3 DNA: TGTGCCAGCAGCTTCGACAGGATGAACACTGAAGCTTTCTTT
CDR3 protein: CASSFDRMNTEAFF

D gene: .
V gene: TRBV28
clone size: .
J gene: TRBJ2-1
CDR3 DNA: TGTGCCAGCGGGGAAGGGGCGGCCGGAGGGTACAATGAGCAGTTCTTC
CDR3 protein: CASGEGAAGGYNEQFF

D gene: .
V gene: TRBV7-2
clone size: medium-sized
J gene: TRBJ2-7
CDR3 DNA: TGTGCCAGCAGCTTAGGGCCCTTAGGGGGGGGCACCTACGAGCAGTACTTC
CDR3 protein: CASSLGPLGGGTYEQYF

D gene: .
V gene: TRBV6-5
clone size: .
J gene: TRBJ1-2
CDR3 DNA: TGTGCCAGCAGTACCACGGGGCTAGGGAGATATGGCTACACCTTC
CDR3 protein: CASSTTGLGRYGYTF

D gene: .
V gene: TRBV7-9
clone size: once
J gene: TRBJ2-5
CDR3 DNA: TGTGCCAGCCAGGACGGAGGGATGCTGCATGAGACCCAGTACTTC
CDR3 protein: CASQDGGMLHETQYF

D gene: .
V gene: TRBV7-2
clone size: .
J gene: TRBJ1-2
CDR3 DNA: TGTGCCAGCAGCTTCGCCCACCGGGGGAACAACTATGGCTACACCTTC
CDR3 protein: CASSFAHRGNNYGYTF

D gene: .
V gene: TRBV4-2
clone size: .
J gene: TRBJ1-3
CDR3 DNA: TGTGCCAGCAGCCAAGGACGATTGAGAACCTCTGGAAACACCATATATTTT
CDR3 protein: CASSQGRLRTSGNTIYF

D gene: .
V gene: TRBV12-5
clone size: few
J gene: TRBJ1-5
CDR3 DNA: TGTGCTAGTGCCCCCTTCGGCGGACGAAATCAGCCCCAGCATTTT
CDR3 protein: CASAPFGGRNQPQHF

D gene: .
V gene: TRBV2
clone size: .
J gene: TRBJ1-2
CDR3 DNA: TGTGCCAGCAAGTTGGAGGGAATCCATTATGGCTACACCTTC
CDR3 protein: CASKLEGIHYGYTF

D gene: .
V gene: TRBV27
clone size: .
J gene: TRBJ2-2
CDR3 DNA: TGTGCCAGCAGCCCAGGGTTCACGCCCGGGGAGCTGTTTTTT
CDR3 protein: CASSPGFTPGELFF

D gene: .
V gene: TRBV28
clone size: .
J gene: TRBJ1-4
CDR3 DNA: TGTGCCAGCAGTTTACCAGACTCAGTTAAACTGTTTTTT
CDR3 protein: CASSLPDSVKLFF

D gene: .
V gene: TRBV19
clone size: .
J gene: TRBJ1-1
CDR3 DNA: TGTGCCAGTAGCGGGAGGGCTGAAGCTTTCTTT
CDR3 protein: CASSGRAEAFF

D gene: TRBD2
V gene: TRBV5-1
clone size: .
J gene: TRBJ2-1
CDR3 DNA: TGCGCCAGCAGCTTTTCACTAGCGGGACATGAGCAGTTCTTC
CDR3 protein: CASSFSLAGHEQFF

D gene: .
V gene: TRBV5-6
clone size: .
J gene: TRBJ2-3
CDR3 DNA: TGTGCCAGCAGCTTGGCAGGGTCGTTAAGAGATACGCAGTATTTT
CDR3 protein: CASSLAGSLRDTQYF

D gene: TRBD1
V gene: TRBV5-5
clone size: .
J gene: TRBJ1-3
CDR3 DNA: TGTGCCAGCAGCTCGGACAGGGAGAGCTCTGGAAACACCATATATTTT
CDR3 protein: CASSSDRESSGNTIYF

D gene: .
V gene: TRBV28
clone size: .
J gene: TRBJ1-3
CDR3 DNA: TGTGCCAGCAGTCAAATGGGCCCACGATTCTCTGGAAACACCATATATTTT
CDR3 protein: CASSQMGPRFSGNTIYF

D gene: .
V gene: TRBV11-1
clone size: .
J gene: TRBJ2-1
CDR3 DNA: TGTGCCAGCGGCAAGGGGGGCTCCTACAATGAGCAGTTCTTC
CDR3 protein: CASGKGGSYNEQFF

D gene: .
V gene: TRBV2
clone size: .
J gene: TRBJ2-7
CDR3 DNA: TGTGCCAGCAGTGAACCCGAGACCTACGAGCAGTACTTC
CDR3 protein: CASSEPETYEQYF

D gene: .
V gene: TRBV7-9
clone size: .
J gene: TRBJ1-1
CDR3 DNA: TGTGCCAGCAGCTTAGCGCCGAGCAGGGGTGAAGCTTTCTTT
CDR3 protein: CASSLAPSRGEAFF

D gene: .
V gene: TRBV19
clone size: .
J gene: TRBJ2-3
CDR3 DNA: TGTGCCAGTAGTTGGGGACCGGCTAGCACAGATACGCAGTATTTT
CDR3 protein: CASSWGPASTDTQYF

D gene: TRBD2
V gene: TRBV28
clone size: .
J gene: TRBJ2-3
CDR3 DNA: TGTGCCAGCGCTCGGCTAGCGGGAGGGCAATATACGCAGTATTTT
CDR3 protein: CASARLAGGQYTQYF